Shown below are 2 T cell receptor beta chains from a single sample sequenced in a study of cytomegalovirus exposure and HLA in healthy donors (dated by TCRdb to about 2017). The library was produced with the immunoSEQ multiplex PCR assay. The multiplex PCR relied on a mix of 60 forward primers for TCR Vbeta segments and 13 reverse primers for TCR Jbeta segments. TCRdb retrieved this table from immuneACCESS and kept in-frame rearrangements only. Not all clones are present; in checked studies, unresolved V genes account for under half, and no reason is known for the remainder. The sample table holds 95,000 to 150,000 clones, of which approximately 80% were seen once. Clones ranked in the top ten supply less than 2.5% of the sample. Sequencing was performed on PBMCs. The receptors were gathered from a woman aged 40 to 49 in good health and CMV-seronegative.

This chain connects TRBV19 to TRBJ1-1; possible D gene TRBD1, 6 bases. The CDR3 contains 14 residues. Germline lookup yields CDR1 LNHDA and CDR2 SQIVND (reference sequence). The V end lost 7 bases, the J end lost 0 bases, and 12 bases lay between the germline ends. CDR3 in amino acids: CASKDSVMNTEAFF. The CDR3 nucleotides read TGTGCCAGTAAGGACAGCGTCATGAACACTGAAGCTTTCTTT.

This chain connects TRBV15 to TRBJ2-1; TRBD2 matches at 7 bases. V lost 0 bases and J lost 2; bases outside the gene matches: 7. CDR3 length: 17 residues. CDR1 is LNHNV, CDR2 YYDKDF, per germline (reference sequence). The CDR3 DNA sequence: TGTGCCACCAGCAGAGATCTAGGACTAGAAACCTACAATGAGCAGTTCTTC. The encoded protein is CATSRDLGLETYNEQFF.